The 14 T cell receptor beta chains given below trace back to one sample, sequenced in a study of identical twins. TCRdb ran MiXCR on the 5' RACE reads and lists one entry per CDR3 protein. The data show approximately 240,000 distinct CDR3 sequences, 11% to 15% seen once. What was sequenced was memory (CD45RO+) T cells sorted from blood. The origin of the receptors is a woman aged 18-30 years in good health.

The chain has TRBV29-1 and TRBJ1-4; 8 nucleotides match TRBD1. The germline V gene has CDR1 SQVTM and CDR2 ANQGSEA. This CDR3 is 12 amino acids long. Trimming at V came to 5 bases and at J to 12 bases, leaving 8 bases not matched to a gene. The CDR3 DNA reads as TGCAGCGTTCCCTCCGGACAGGGCCAACTGTTTTTT. Protein product: CSVPSGQGQLFF.

This clonotype occurred a few times. The chain carries TRBV20-1 and TRBJ2-3; D perhaps matches TRBD2 (6 bases). This CDR3 has 14 residues. V was shortened by 1 base and J by 5 bases, with 13 bases between the two germline ends. Germline loops: CDR1 DFQATT, CDR2 SNEGSKA (reference sequence). This chain's CDR3 is CSARGGGPRDTQYF. As DNA, the CDR3 is TGCAGTGCTAGAGGCGGAGGGCCCAGAGATACGCAGTATTTT.

This clonotype has only a few counts. V and J are TRBV7-2 and TRBJ1-2; 8 bases line up with TRBD1. Germline V CDR1 and CDR2: SGHTA, FQGNSA. This CDR3 has 14 amino acids. The trim removed 4 bases at V and 6 bases at J, leaving 7 bases unmatched. The CDR3 region is CASSSGTGYDGYTF. The CDR3, as DNA: TGTGCCAGCAGCTCAGGGACAGGATATGATGGCTACACCTTC.

This clonotype was picked up one time. The rearrangement uses TRBV16 and TRBJ1-2; D gene uncertain. The germline gives CDR1 KGHSY, CDR2 FQNENV. Trimming removed 0 bases at V and 8 bases at J, with 13 bases between. There are 14 residues in the CDR3. CDR3 sequence: CASSQSMDGRGYTF. CDR3 bases: TGTGCCAGCAGCCAATCGATGGACGGCCGGGGCTACACCTTC.

V and J are TRBV10-3 and TRBJ2-7; D ambiguous. The CDR3 is made up of 15 amino acids. The germline gives CDR1 ENHRY, CDR2 SYGVKD. V was clipped by 0 bases and J by 4 bases, with 13 bases between them. The CDR3 coding sequence is TGTGCCATCAGTGAGTCCGTAGGCTTCCCTTACGAGCAGTACTTC. Translation: CAISESVGFPYEQYF.

The chain recombines TRBV20-1 with TRBJ1-1; 8 positions match TRBD1. V lost 6 bases to trimming and J lost 0 bases; unmatched junction nucleotides: 15. CDR3 size: 17 residues. Per the germline V gene, CDR1 is DFQATT and CDR2 is SNEGSKA (reference sequence). The CDR3 DNA reads TGCAGTGCCGCCCCTAGGGCAGGGGGCCTGATGAACACTGAAGCTTTCTTT. It codes for CSAAPRAGGLMNTEAFF.

This clonotype was observed once. The chain uses TRBV4-3 and TRBJ1-2; D gene ambiguous. In germline, CDR1 is LGHNA, CDR2 YSLEER. The CDR3 runs to 15 residues. V dropped 4 bases and J dropped 0 bases, with 12 bases sitting between them. In nucleotides, the CDR3 is TGCGCCAGCAGCCGTGACAATGGAGCTAACTATGGCTACACCTTC. Translating gives CASSRDNGANYGYTF.

In this sample, this clonotype turned up a few times. The rearrangement joins TRBV5-6 to TRBJ1-2; D may be TRBD1 (6 bases). Trimming removed 1 base at V and 6 bases at J, with 13 bases between. There are 14 residues in the CDR3. The germline CDR1 and CDR2 sequences are SGHDT and YYEEEE. The CDR3 nucleotides read TGTGCCAGCAGCTTGCCAGGGGTGGATGATGGCTACACCTTC. Its translation is CASSLPGVDDGYTF.

This clonotype was detected only a few times. The chain combines TRBV7-2 with TRBJ2-3; TRBD2 matches 13 bases. The germline CDR1 and CDR2 sequences are SGHTA and FQGNSA. The trim removed 0 bases at V and 5 bases at J, leaving 2 bases unmatched. There are 16 residues in the CDR3. Written as DNA, the CDR3 is TGTGCCAGCAGCTTAGCAAGACTAGCGGGAGGAGATACGCAGTATTTT. Protein sequence: CASSLARLAGGDTQYF.

This clonotype was recorded at least ten times. V and J are TRBV5-1 and TRBJ1-4; D is unclear. The CDR3 length is 13 residues. Trimming pared 4 bases from V and 8 bases from J, leaving 12 bases between. Per the germline V gene, CDR1 is SGHRS and CDR2 is YFSETQ. The CDR3 sequence: CASSHRLKEKLFF. The CDR3 bases are TGCGCCAGCAGCCATAGGTTGAAAGAAAAACTGTTTTTT.

The genes are TRBV18 and TRBJ2-7, with 7 nucleotides matching TRBD2. Germline assignment: CDR1 KGHSH and CDR2 LQKENI. V was pared by 1 base and J by 4 bases, with 7 bases of the junction left unmatched. This CDR3 contains 15 residues. CDR3 bases: TGTGCCAGCTCACCACAGGGCGGGAGCGTGTACGAGCAGTACTTC. Translation gives CASSPQGGSVYEQYF.

The chain employs TRBV2 and TRBJ2-1; 8 positions match TRBD2. The CDR3 has 15 amino acids. Trimming at V came to 11 bases and at J to 7 bases, leaving 16 bases not matched to a gene. CDR1 and CDR2 (germline): SNHLY, FYNNEI. CDR3 region: CALAGRDKEKNEQFF. For the CDR3, the DNA is TGTGCCTTAGCCGGGAGGGACAAAGAGAAGAATGAGCAGTTCTTC.

This clonotype has at least ten counts. This chain joins TRBV5-1 and TRBJ2-7, with D possibly matching TRBD2 (5 bases). The V gene lost 5 bases and the J gene lost 3 bases, with 24 bases spanning the gap. From germline, CDR1 is SGHRS and CDR2 YFSETQ. The CDR3 runs to 17 residues. The CDR3 coding sequence is TGCGCCAGCAGGACACACACCCTCAGCGGACCCAACTACGAGCAGTACTTC. Protein product: CASRTHTLSGPNYEQYF. The whole variable domain, filled in from reference TRBV5-1 and TRBJ2-7, reads KAGVTQTPRYLIKTRGQQVTLSCSPISGHRSVSWYQQTPGQGLQFLFEYFSETQRNKGNFPGRFSGRQFSNSRSEMNVSTLELGDSALYLCASRTHTLSGPNYEQYFGPGTRLTVT.

This clonotype has only a few counts. The gene calls are TRBV29-1 and TRBJ1-1; TRBD1 is a possible D gene (6 bases). Per germline, CDR1 SQVTM and CDR2 ANQGSEA. The CDR3 covers 11 residues. V dropped 6 bases and J dropped 6 bases, with 11 bases sitting between them. The CDR3: CSVSRGAEAFF. CDR3 DNA: TGCAGCGTCTCCAGGGGAGCTGAAGCTTTCTTT.